This T cell receptor beta chain was sequenced in a study of T cell responses to AZD1222 COVID-19 vaccine. General study points: Only six or seven AZD1222 recipients tested seropositive at baseline. Spike-wide coverage was observed for vaccine-associated CD4 TCRs, with dominant responses at 160-218 and 743-854.

Comments on this clone: No antigen is known for it.

The table came from immunoSEQ multiplex PCR; TCRdb's copy has only in-frame clones and leaves some out. Of 90,000 to 150,000 clones listed, more than 75% are singletons. The receptor was derived from an adult who received the AZD1222 COVID-19 vaccine. The sample consisted of peripheral blood, taken 28 days after the second AZD1222 dose.

The CDR3: CASFQQEGMRNTIYF. CDR3 DNA: TGTGCCAGCTTTCAGCAAGAGGGAATGAGAAACACCATATATTTT. The chain joins TRBV21-1 to TRBJ1-3. TRBV21-1 is a pseudogene locus. This CDR3 comprises 15 residues.